Below, 27 T cell receptor beta chains from the same sample are listed, as sequenced in a study of cytomegalovirus exposure and HLA in healthy donors. 60 Vbeta and 13 Jbeta primers were used in PCR. Clones were sequenced by immunoSEQ multiplex PCR, and TCRdb holds only the in-frame ones, with some missing. The sample holds some 85,000 clones; less than 85% are singletons and the top ten take roughly 2%. Sample: PBMCs. The receptors originated from a man aged 18 to 30 in good health and CMV-seronegative.

The V call is TRBV29-1, the J call TRBJ1-2, with D unresolved. V dropped 7 bases and J dropped 4 bases, with 13 bases sitting between them. This CDR3 is 12 amino acids long. Per the germline V gene, CDR1 is SQVTM and CDR2 is ANQGSEA. The CDR3, as DNA: TGCAGCGCCTCCCGACGGAGCTATGGCTACACCTTC. Protein: CSASRRSYGYTF.

V and J are TRBV30 and TRBJ1-6; a possible D gene is TRBD1 (6 bases). Germline V gene data show CDR1 as GTSNPN and CDR2 as SVGIG (reference sequence). V was clipped by 6 bases and J by 0 bases, with 15 bases between them. CDR3 length equals 16 residues. CDR3: CACPYGTSSYNSPLHF. The CDR3, as DNA: TGTGCCTGCCCGTATGGGACAAGCTCCTATAATTCACCCCTCCACTTT.

This clone showed up just a few times. The chain couples TRBV4-1 to TRBJ2-3; the D is unclear. Germline lookup yields CDR1 MGHRA and CDR2 YSYEKL. V lost 0 bases, J lost 0 bases, and 10 bases lay in between. This CDR3 is built from 16 residues. The chain's CDR3 is CASSQDAASSTDTQYF. The CDR3 coding sequence is TGCGCCAGCAGCCAAGATGCGGCGAGTAGCACAGATACGCAGTATTTT.

This rearrangement joins TRBV27 to TRBJ1-4; D unresolved. The CDR3 is 13 residues long. Trimming pared 6 bases from V and 0 bases from J, leaving 5 bases between. Germline lookup yields CDR1 MNHEY and CDR2 SMNVEV (reference sequence). The CDR3 region is CASRPATNEKLFF. CDR3 coding DNA: TGTGCCAGCAGACCGGCAACTAATGAAAAACTGTTTTTT.

The chain recombines TRBV29-1 with TRBJ2-1, with TRBD2 matching 13 bases. V lost 5 bases and J lost 8; bases outside the gene matches: 9. CDR3 length equals 15 residues. Germline CDR1 is SQVTM and CDR2 is ANQGSEA. The CDR3 sequence: CSVLKLAGGPYEQFF. The CDR3 DNA reads as TGCAGCGTTCTTAAACTAGCGGGAGGGCCCTATGAGCAGTTCTTC.

The V gene is TRBV9, the J gene TRBJ1-4, with 8 bases matching TRBD1. The CDR3 sequence is 15 residues long. The germline CDR1 and CDR2 sequences are SGDLS and YYNGEE. Unmatched junction bases numbered 7, after V lost 2 bases and J lost 7 bases. This chain's CDR3 is CASSVGTGGSEKLFF. The CDR3 DNA follows: TGTGCCAGCAGCGTCGGGACAGGTGGTAGTGAAAAACTGTTTTTT. Together with reference TRBV9 and TRBJ1-4, the CDR3 gives the full variable domain: DSGVTQTPKHLITATGQRVTLRCSPRSGDLSVYWYQQSLDQGLQFLIQYYNGEERAKGNILERFSAQQFPDLHSELNLSSLELGDSALYFCASSVGTGGSEKLFFGSGTQLSVL.

V and J are TRBV11-2 and TRBJ2-2; 9 nucleotides line up with TRBD2. Germline V gene lookup returns CDR1 SGHAT and CDR2 FQNNGV. Unmatched junction bases numbered 7, after V lost 1 base and J lost 1 base. CDR3 length equals 18 residues. CDR3 loop: CASSLATAGGGNTGELFF. The CDR3 nucleotides read TGTGCCAGCAGCTTAGCGACAGCGGGAGGCGGGAACACCGGGGAGCTGTTTTTT.

V and J are TRBV18 and TRBJ2-2, with TRBD1 identical over 10 bases. The CDR3 has 18 residues. V lost 4 bases to trimming and J lost 3 bases; unmatched junction nucleotides: 11. Germline values: CDR1 KGHSH, CDR2 LQKENI. The CDR3 spells CASSQLRDRGIDTGELFF. The DNA for the CDR3 is TGTGCCAGCTCACAACTCCGGGACAGGGGTATCGACACCGGGGAGCTGTTTTTT.

The chain carries TRBV2 and TRBJ2-7; the match to TRBD2 covers 14 bases. V trimming: 6 bases; J trimming: 7 bases; junction bases outside the gene matches: 8. The CDR3 totals 15 residues. Germline CDR1 is SNHLY and CDR2 is FYNNEI. The chain's CDR3 is CASSLRLAGGGEQYF. CDR3 in DNA: TGTGCCAGCAGCCTCAGACTAGCGGGAGGGGGAGAGCAGTACTTC.

This clone was counted a few times. The CDR3 bases are TGTGCCAGCAGTTCCGGGACAGGGGACTACGAGCAGTACTTC. It codes for CASSSGTGDYEQYF. The V call is TRBV7-2, the J call TRBJ2-7; 10 bases agree with TRBD1. With V trimmed by 6 bases and J by 3 bases, 5 bases remained unmatched. The CDR3 spans 14 residues. Germline CDR1 is SGHTA and CDR2 is FQGNSA.

This clone was seen once. V is TRBV7-2 and J is TRBJ1-2; TRBD1 is a possible D gene (6 bases). Per germline, CDR1 SGHTA and CDR2 FQGNSA. The CDR3 runs 15 residues. V gave up 4 bases and J gave up 5 bases, with 17 bases separating them. The DNA of the CDR3 is TGTGCCAGCAGCTCGGACAGCCGAAATTTTTATGGCTACACCTTC. Encoded protein: CASSSDSRNFYGYTF.

This chain connects TRBV11-2 to TRBJ1-5; D remains ambiguous. With 1 base removed from V and 0 bases from J, the gap between germline ends came to 7 bases. Per germline, CDR1 SGHAT and CDR2 FQNNGV. This CDR3 spans 15 amino acids. The CDR3 DNA is TGTGCCAGCAGCTTAGGTGAAGCTAGCAATCAGCCCCAGCATTTT. It codes for CASSLGEASNQPQHF.

Notes on this clone: Germline is not matched at one junction end, which may reflect a read error. V usage is TRBV7-9 and J usage is TRBJ1-5; D not resolved. Germline CDR1 reads SEHNR; CDR2 reads FQNEAQ (reference sequence). The CDR3 loop spans 12 amino acids. CDR3 nucleotide sequence: TGTTCCAGCAGCTTTGGAGGTCAGCCCCAGCATTTT. Its translation is CSSSFGGQPQHF. Full variable domain (outside the CDR3, taken from reference TRBV7-9 and TRBJ1-5): DTGVSQNPRHKITKRGQNVTFRCDPISEHNRLYWYRQTLGQGPEFLTYFQNEAQLEKSRLLSDRFSAERPKGSFSTLEIQRTEQGDSAMYLCSSSFGGQPQHFGDGTRLSIL.

The chain links TRBV28 to TRBJ2-1; tentatively, D is TRBD2 (6 bases). V was clipped by 2 bases and J by 1 base, with 15 bases between them. Germline V gives CDR1 MDHEN, CDR2 SYDVKM. There are 17 residues in the CDR3. This CDR3 reads CASSLVLAQVSYNEQFF. As DNA, the CDR3 is TGTGCCAGCAGTTTAGTTCTAGCGCAGGTATCCTACAATGAGCAGTTCTTC.

The chain couples TRBV19 to TRBJ1-5; 9 nucleotides align to TRBD1. Germline V gene lookup returns CDR1 LNHDA and CDR2 SQIVND (reference sequence). With V trimmed by 3 bases and J by 0 bases, 9 bases remained unmatched. The CDR3 runs 18 residues. Written as DNA, the CDR3 is TGTGCCAGTAGTATTACAGGGGGCGTCAAATATAGCAATCAGCCCCAGCATTTT. Translation: CASSITGGVKYSNQPQHF.

The chain couples TRBV6-1 to TRBJ2-7; 9 nucleotides align to TRBD2. This CDR3 is built from 15 residues. V was clipped by 2 bases and J by 4 bases; unmatched bases: 6. The germline V gene encodes CDR1 MNHNS and CDR2 SASEGT. Written as DNA, the CDR3 is TGTGCCAGCAGTGAACCGGGACTAGCCCTTTACGAGCAGTACTTC. Residues: CASSEPGLALYEQYF.

The V gene is TRBV21-1, the J gene TRBJ1-1; TRBD1, as called in the table, went unchecked against the DNA. TRBV21-1 is a pseudogene. This CDR3 has 14 amino acids. The DNA of the CDR3 is TGTGCCAGCGGAAAGGACAGGGGGAACACTGAAGCTTTCTTT. As protein: CASGKDRGNTEAFF.

This chain connects TRBV5-1 to TRBJ1-1; 7 bases are shared with TRBD1. The CDR3 runs 13 residues. Losses at the gene ends were 5 bases for V and 1 base for J; bases not matched to a gene: 2. From germline, CDR1 is SGHRS and CDR2 YFSETQ. CDR3 residues: CASRNRGNTEAFF. The DNA of the CDR3 is TGCGCCAGCAGAAACAGGGGGAACACTGAAGCTTTCTTT.

The rearrangement uses TRBV9 and TRBJ2-1, with a weak D call TRBD2 (6 bases). The CDR3 covers 15 residues. V gave up 5 bases and J gave up 4 bases, with 16 bases separating them. The germline V gene encodes CDR1 SGDLS and CDR2 YYNGEE. The CDR3 DNA reads TGTGCCAGCAGAAAAGGGGACTCAAGGTACAATGAGCAGTTCTTC. Translating it yields CASRKGDSRYNEQFF.

This sequence joins TRBV2 and TRBJ1-1; TRBD1 aligns across 7 bases. V shed 6 bases and J 3 bases; nucleotides not matched to a gene: 10. This CDR3 contains 15 residues. Germline values: CDR1 SNHLY, CDR2 FYNNEI. The CDR3 sequence: CASSRQGIGHTEAFF. The CDR3 bases are TGTGCCAGCAGCCGACAGGGAATTGGGCACACTGAAGCTTTCTTT.

The J gene is TRBJ2-5, the V gene TRBV6-5, with 10 bases aligning to TRBD1. V gave up 6 bases and J gave up 4 bases; unmatched junction bases: 8. In germline, CDR1 is MNHEY, CDR2 SVGAGI. CDR3 size: 15 residues. In DNA, the CDR3 is TGTGCCAGCAGCTATCGACAGGGGGCCCCAGAGACCCAGTACTTC. As protein: CASSYRQGAPETQYF.

The V call is TRBV30, the J call TRBJ2-1; a weak D match, TRBD2 (5 bases). This CDR3 contains 15 residues. Looked up from germline, CDR1 is GTSNPN and CDR2 is SVGIG (reference sequence). V was cut by 2 bases and J by 4 bases, with 15 bases left in between. The CDR3 here is CAWSRSGLRYNEQFF. CDR3 sequence (DNA): TGTGCCTGGAGTCGCTCTGGACTGAGGTACAATGAGCAGTTCTTC.

V usage is TRBV2 and J usage is TRBJ2-7; D is undetermined. This CDR3 is built from 14 residues. CDR1 and CDR2 from the germline V gene are SNHLY and FYNNEI. V was cut by 3 bases and J by 6 bases, with 15 bases left in between. The CDR3 loop is CASSESGNSGEQYF. The CDR3 nucleotides are TGTGCCAGCAGTGAGTCGGGTAACTCGGGCGAGCAGTACTTC.

The chain has TRBV2 and TRBJ1-6; the match to TRBD1 covers 8 bases. Germline V gene lookup returns CDR1 SNHLY and CDR2 FYNNEI. CDR3 length: 15 amino acids. The trim removed 6 bases at V and 4 bases at J, leaving 5 bases unmatched. The CDR3 nucleotides read TGTGCCAGCAGCTACGACAGGGGATATAATTCACCCCTCCACTTT. It codes for CASSYDRGYNSPLHF.

The rearrangement joins TRBV5-4 to TRBJ2-7, with TRBD2 matching 13 bases. The length of the CDR3 is 14 residues. Trimming at V came to 4 bases and at J to 2 bases, leaving 0 bases not matched to a gene. CDR1 and CDR2 from the germline V gene are SGHNT and YYREEE (reference sequence). In DNA, the CDR3 is TGTGCCAGCAGCACTAGCGGGAGGGCCTACGAGCAGTACTTC. Translated, it gives CASSTSGRAYEQYF.

The chain employs TRBV9 and TRBJ1-2, with TRBD1 matching 12 bases. With 0 bases clipped from V and 4 bases from J, the junction kept 10 bases outside the gene matches. The CDR3 loop spans 18 amino acids. From germline, CDR1 is SGDLS and CDR2 YYNGEE. CDR3 DNA: TGTGCCAGCAGCGTAGACGGGACAGGGGGCTCGGGCGGCTATGGCTACACCTTC. It specifies CASSVDGTGGSGGYGYTF.

The rearrangement links TRBV9 to TRBJ1-2; perhaps TRBD1 as D (6 bases). The germline gives CDR1 SGDLS, CDR2 YYNGEE. V gave up 3 bases and J gave up 2 bases, with 14 bases separating them. The CDR3 consists of 15 residues. In DNA form, the CDR3 reads TGTGCCAGCAGCGCTAAGACAGGCAAGAACTATGGCTACACCTTC. As protein: CASSAKTGKNYGYTF.